The 6 T cell receptor beta chains reported below all come from one sample, sequenced in a study of shared clonotypes between healthy human individuals. TCRdb's copy holds only in-frame clones and misses some; the assay was immunoSEQ multiplex PCR. The profile covers more than 1 million clones, with more than 75% appearing a single time and around 0.47% taken by the ten largest. Specimen: memory CD4+ T cells from PBMCs. Noted subset: CD45RA-negative fraction. Every receptor here comes from a young man in good health. Some clones in this sample may be carry-over from other donors' samples.

The sample holds one count of this clone. This likely stems from a read error, as it lies one base from a far larger clone. The chain combines TRBV6-6 with TRBJ2-2, with D perhaps being TRBD1 or TRBD2 (5 bases each). The germline CDR1 and CDR2 sequences are MNHNY and SVGAGI (reference sequence). This CDR3 is built from 14 residues. Here the CDR3 DNA reads TGTGCCGGCAGGTCAGGGACGGACACCGGGGAGCTGTTTTTT. Translation gives CAGRSGTDTGELFF.

This clone was observed a single time. Other DNA variants within this sample encode the same CDR3. The V call is TRBV5-4, the J call TRBJ2-3; no definite D call. The CDR3 is 12 residues long. V was pared by 3 bases and J by 0 bases, with 2 bases between. CDR1 SGHNT and CDR2 YYREEE come from the germline V gene (reference sequence). The CDR3 reads CASSYSTDTQYF. As DNA, the CDR3 is TGTGCCAGCAGCTACAGCACAGATACGCAGTATTTT.

The chain uses TRBV28 and TRBJ1-1; 7 bases agree with TRBD1. Germline V gives CDR1 MDHEN, CDR2 SYDVKM. CDR3 length: 14 residues. V shed 5 bases and J 10 bases; nucleotides not matched to a gene: 13. The DNA for the CDR3 is TGTGCCAGCAGTCTCTATATAGAACCAGGGGGAGCTTTCTTT. This translates into CASSLYIEPGGAFF. The whole variable domain, filled in from reference TRBV28 and TRBJ1-1, reads DVKVTQSSRYLVKRTGEKVFLECVQDMDHENMFWYRQDPGLGLRLIYFSYDVKMKEKGDIPEGYSVSREKKERFSLILESASTNQTSMYLCASSLYIEPGGAFFGQGTRLTVV.

V usage is TRBV28 and J usage is TRBJ1-2; D not resolved. The CDR3 sequence is 16 residues long. V was trimmed by 1 base and J by 9 bases, leaving 21 bases between them. The germline gives CDR1 MDHEN, CDR2 SYDVKM. CDR3 in amino acids: CASSLLGGRGFSSYTF. The CDR3 DNA reads as TGTGCCAGCAGTTTATTGGGCGGGCGGGGTTTTTCGAGCTACACCTTC.

The chain links TRBV28 to TRBJ1-2; maybe TRBD1 (6 bases). Looked up from germline, CDR1 is MDHEN and CDR2 is SYDVKM. Trimming removed 11 bases from V and 1 base from J, with 14 bases in between. The CDR3 length is 13 residues. The CDR3 DNA reads as TGTGCCGCGGGGGACACACTTAACTATGGCTACACCTTC. Residues: CAAGDTLNYGYTF.

Notes on this clone: Other nucleotide sequences from this sample produce the same CDR3. This chain joins TRBV7-9 and TRBJ1-1; 8 bases agree with TRBD1. This CDR3 spans 15 amino acids. In germline, CDR1 is SEHNR, CDR2 FQNEAQ (reference sequence). Trimming took 4 bases from V and 0 from J; bases not matched to a gene: 4. The CDR3 coding sequence is TGTGCCAGCAGCTCTTGGGACAGGTTGAACACTGAAGCTTTCTTT. This gives the protein CASSSWDRLNTEAFF.